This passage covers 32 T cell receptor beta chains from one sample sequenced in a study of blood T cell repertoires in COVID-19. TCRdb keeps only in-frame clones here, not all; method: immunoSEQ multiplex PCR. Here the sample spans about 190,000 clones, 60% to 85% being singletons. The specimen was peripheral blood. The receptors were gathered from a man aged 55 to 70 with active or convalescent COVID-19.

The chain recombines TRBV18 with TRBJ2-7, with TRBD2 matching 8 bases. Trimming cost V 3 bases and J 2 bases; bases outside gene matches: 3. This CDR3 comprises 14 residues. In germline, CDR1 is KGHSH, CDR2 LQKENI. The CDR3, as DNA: TGTGCCAGCTCACCCCGGGGGGGCGCCTACGAGCAGTACTTC. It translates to CASSPRGGAYEQYF.

The CDR3 sequence is CASSSFSGQPQHF. DNA of the CDR3: TGTGCCAGCAGCTCTTTTAGCGGTCAGCCCCAGCATTTT. The gene calls are TRBV6-5 and TRBJ1-5; D unresolved. Germline loops: CDR1 MNHEY, CDR2 SVGAGI. This CDR3 spans 13 amino acids. The V end was cut by 6 bases, the J end by 6 bases, with 12 bases between.

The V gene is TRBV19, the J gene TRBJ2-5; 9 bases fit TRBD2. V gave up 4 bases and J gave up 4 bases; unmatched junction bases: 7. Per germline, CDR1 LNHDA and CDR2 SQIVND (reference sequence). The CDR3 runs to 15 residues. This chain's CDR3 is CASSTGTSFGETQYF. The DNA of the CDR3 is TGTGCCAGTAGTACCGGGACTAGCTTTGGAGAGACCCAGTACTTC.

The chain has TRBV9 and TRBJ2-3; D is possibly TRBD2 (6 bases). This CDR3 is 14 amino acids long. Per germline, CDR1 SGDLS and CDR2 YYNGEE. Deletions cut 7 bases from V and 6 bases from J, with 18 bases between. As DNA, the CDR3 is TGTGCCAGCTCCGCCGGGGGAGTAGGGGATACGCAGTATTTT. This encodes CASSAGGVGDTQYF.

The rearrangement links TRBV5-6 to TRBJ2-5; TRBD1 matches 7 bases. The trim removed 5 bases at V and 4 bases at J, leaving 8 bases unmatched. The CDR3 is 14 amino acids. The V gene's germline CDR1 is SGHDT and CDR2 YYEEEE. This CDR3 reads CASRKDREGETQYF. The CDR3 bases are TGTGCCAGCAGGAAAGACAGGGAAGGAGAGACCCAGTACTTC.

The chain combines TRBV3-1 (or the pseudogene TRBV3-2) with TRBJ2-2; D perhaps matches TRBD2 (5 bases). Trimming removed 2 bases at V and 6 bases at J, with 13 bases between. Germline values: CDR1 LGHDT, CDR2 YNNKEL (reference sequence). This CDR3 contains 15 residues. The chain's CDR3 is CASSQRASGAGELFF. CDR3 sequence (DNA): TGTGCCAGCAGCCAAAGGGCCTCCGGGGCCGGGGAGCTGTTTTTT.

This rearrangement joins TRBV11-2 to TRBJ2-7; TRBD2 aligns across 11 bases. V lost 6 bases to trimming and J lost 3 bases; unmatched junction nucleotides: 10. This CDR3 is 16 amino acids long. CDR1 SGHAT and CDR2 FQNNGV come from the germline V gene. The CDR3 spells CASSLGLAEAGYEQYF. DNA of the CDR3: TGTGCCAGCAGTTTGGGACTAGCGGAGGCGGGCTACGAGCAGTACTTC.

In nucleotides, the CDR3 is TGTGCCAGCAGCATGGGACAGACTTCACCCCTCCACTTT. It specifies CASSMGQTSPLHF. The chain links TRBV7-3 to TRBJ1-6; TRBD1 matches 7 bases. V was clipped by 5 bases and J by 9 bases; unmatched bases: 4. Germline CDR1 is SGHTA and CDR2 is FQGTGA. This CDR3 has 13 residues.

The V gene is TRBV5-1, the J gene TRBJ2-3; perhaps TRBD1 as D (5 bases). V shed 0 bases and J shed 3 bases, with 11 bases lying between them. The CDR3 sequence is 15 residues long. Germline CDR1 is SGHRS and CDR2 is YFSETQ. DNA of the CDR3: TGCGCCAGCAGCTTGGAGCCAGGGCTGACAGATACGCAGTATTTT. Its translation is CASSLEPGLTDTQYF.

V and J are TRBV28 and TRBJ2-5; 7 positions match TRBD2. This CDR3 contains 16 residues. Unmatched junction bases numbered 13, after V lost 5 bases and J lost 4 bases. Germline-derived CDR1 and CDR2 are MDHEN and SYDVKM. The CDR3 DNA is TGTGCCAGCAGTCCCTCGACGGGAGGAATGAGAGAGACCCAGTACTTC. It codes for CASSPSTGGMRETQYF.

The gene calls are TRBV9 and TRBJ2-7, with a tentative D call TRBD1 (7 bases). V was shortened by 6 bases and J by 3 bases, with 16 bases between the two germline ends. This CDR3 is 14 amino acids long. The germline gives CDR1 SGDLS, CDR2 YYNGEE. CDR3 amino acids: CASNLGGGGYEQYF. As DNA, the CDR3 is TGTGCCAGCAATTTAGGAGGGGGCGGCTACGAGCAGTACTTC.

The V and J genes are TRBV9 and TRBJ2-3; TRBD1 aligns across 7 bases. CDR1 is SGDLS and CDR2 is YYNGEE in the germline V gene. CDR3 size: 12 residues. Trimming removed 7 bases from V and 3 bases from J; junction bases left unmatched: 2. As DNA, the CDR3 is TGTGCCAGCGGGACAGAAACAGATACGCAGTATTTT. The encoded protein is CASGTETDTQYF.

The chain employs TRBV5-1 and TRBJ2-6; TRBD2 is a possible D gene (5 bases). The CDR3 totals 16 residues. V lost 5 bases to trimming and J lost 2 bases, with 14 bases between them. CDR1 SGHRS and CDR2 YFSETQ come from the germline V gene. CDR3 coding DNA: TGCGCCAGCAGTCCAAACCCGGGGACTGGGGCCAACGTCCTGACTTTC. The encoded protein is CASSPNPGTGANVLTF.

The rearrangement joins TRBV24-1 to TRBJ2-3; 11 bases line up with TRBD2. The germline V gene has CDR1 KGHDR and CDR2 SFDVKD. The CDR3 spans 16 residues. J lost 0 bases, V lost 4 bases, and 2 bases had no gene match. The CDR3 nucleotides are TGTGCCACCAGTGAGTGGACTAGCGGGAGCACAGATACGCAGTATTTT. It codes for CATSEWTSGSTDTQYF.

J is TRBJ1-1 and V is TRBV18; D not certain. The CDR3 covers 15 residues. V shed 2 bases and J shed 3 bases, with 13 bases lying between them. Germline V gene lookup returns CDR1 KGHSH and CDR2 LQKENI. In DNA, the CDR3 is TGTGCCAGCTCACCAATCCAAATCGGAGACACTGAAGCTTTCTTT. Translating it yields CASSPIQIGDTEAFF.

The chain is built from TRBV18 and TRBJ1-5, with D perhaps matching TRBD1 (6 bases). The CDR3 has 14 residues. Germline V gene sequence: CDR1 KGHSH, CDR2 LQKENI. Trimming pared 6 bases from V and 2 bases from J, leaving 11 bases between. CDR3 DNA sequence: TGTGCCAGCTCGCTCAGGGGCGGCAATCAGCCCCAGCATTTT. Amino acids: CASSLRGGNQPQHF.

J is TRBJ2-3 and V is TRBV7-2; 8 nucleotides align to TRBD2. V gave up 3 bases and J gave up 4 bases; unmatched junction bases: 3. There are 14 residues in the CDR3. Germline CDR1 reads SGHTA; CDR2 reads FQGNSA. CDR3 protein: CASSFRAGADTQYF. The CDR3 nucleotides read TGTGCCAGCAGCTTCCGAGCGGGAGCAGATACGCAGTATTTT.

The CDR3 DNA follows: TGTGCCAGCAGCGTAAGGCCGACAGGAGCCTACGAGCAGTACTTC. The encoded protein is CASSVRPTGAYEQYF. The chain uses TRBV9 and TRBJ2-7; perhaps TRBD1 as D (6 bases). Trimming pared 1 base from V and 2 bases from J, leaving 13 bases between. The CDR3 runs 15 residues. The germline CDR1 and CDR2 sequences are SGDLS and YYNGEE.

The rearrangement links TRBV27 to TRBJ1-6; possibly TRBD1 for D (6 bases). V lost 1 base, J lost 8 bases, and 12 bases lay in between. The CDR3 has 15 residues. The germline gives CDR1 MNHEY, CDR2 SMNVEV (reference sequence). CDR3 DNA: TGTGCCAGCAGTTTATTTTCAGGGGTCGATTCACCCCTCCACTTT. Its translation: CASSLFSGVDSPLHF.

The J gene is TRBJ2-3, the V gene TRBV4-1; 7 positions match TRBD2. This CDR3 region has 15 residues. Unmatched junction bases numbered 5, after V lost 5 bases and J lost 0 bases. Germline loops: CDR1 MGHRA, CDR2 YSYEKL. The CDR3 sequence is CASSDILASTDTQYF. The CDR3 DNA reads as TGCGCCAGCAGCGATATACTAGCGAGCACAGATACGCAGTATTTT.

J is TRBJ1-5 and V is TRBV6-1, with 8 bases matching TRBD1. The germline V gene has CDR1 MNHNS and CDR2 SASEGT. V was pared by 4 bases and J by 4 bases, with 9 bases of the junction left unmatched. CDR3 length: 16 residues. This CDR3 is CASSGRTGSRNQPQHF. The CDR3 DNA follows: TGTGCCAGCAGTGGGAGGACAGGGTCACGAAATCAGCCCCAGCATTTT.

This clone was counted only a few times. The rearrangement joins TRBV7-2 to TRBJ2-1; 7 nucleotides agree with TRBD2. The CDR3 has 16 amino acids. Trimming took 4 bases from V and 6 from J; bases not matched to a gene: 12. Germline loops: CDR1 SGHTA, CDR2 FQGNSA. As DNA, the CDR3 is TGTGCCAGCAGCTACGGTGGCGGACTAGGCTCCAATGAGCAGTTCTTC. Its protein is CASSYGGGLGSNEQFF.

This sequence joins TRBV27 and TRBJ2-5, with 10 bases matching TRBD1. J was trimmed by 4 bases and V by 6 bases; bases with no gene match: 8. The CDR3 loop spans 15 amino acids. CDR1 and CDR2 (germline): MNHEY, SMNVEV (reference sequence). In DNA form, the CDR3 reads TGTGCCAGCAGACCGACAGGGGGCGTGAGAGAGACCCAGTACTTC. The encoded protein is CASRPTGGVRETQYF.

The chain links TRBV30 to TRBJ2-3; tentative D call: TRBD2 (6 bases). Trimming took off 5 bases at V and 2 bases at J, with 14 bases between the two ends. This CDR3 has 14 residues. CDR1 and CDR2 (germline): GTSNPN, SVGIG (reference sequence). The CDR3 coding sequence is TGTGCCTGGGATCGGGACTCCTACACAGATACGCAGTATTTT. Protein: CAWDRDSYTDTQYF.

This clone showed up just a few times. This CDR3 reads CASSPGQNQPQHF. CDR3 coding DNA: TGCGCCAGCAGCCCGGGACAGAATCAGCCCCAGCATTTT. J is TRBJ1-5 and V is TRBV5-1; 7 nucleotides line up with TRBD1. CDR1 is SGHRS and CDR2 is YFSETQ in the germline V gene. There are 13 residues in the CDR3. V shed 4 bases and J 4 bases; nucleotides not matched to a gene: 2. Filled out from reference TRBV5-1 and TRBJ1-5, the complete variable domain reads KAGVTQTPRYLIKTRGQQVTLSCSPISGHRSVSWYQQTPGQGLQFLFEYFSETQRNKGNFPGRFSGRQFSNSRSEMNVSTLELGDSALYLCASSPGQNQPQHFGDGTRLSIL.

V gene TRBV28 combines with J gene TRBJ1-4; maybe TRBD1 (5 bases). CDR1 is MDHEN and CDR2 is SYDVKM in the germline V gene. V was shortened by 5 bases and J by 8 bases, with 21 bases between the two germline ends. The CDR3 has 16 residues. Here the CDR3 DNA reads TGTGCCAGCAGTCCCCGTATTCGCAGGGATGAGGAAAAACTGTTTTTT. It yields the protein CASSPRIRRDEEKLFF.

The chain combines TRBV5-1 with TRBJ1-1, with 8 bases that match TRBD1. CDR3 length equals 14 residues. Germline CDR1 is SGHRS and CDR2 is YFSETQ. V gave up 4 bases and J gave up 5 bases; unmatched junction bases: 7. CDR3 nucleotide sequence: TGCGCCAGCAGCGGAACAGGGGGACGGACTGAAGCTTTCTTT. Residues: CASSGTGGRTEAFF. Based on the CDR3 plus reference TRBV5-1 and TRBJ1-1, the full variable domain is KAGVTQTPRYLIKTRGQQVTLSCSPISGHRSVSWYQQTPGQGLQFLFEYFSETQRNKGNFPGRFSGRQFSNSRSEMNVSTLELGDSALYLCASSGTGGRTEAFFGQGTRLTVV.

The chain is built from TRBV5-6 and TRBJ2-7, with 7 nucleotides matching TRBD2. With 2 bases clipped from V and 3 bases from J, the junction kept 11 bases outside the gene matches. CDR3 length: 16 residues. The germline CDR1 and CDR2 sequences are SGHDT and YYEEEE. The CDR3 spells CASSFPPRGSIYEQYF. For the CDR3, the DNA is TGTGCCAGCAGCTTTCCCCCTCGCGGGAGTATCTACGAGCAGTACTTC.

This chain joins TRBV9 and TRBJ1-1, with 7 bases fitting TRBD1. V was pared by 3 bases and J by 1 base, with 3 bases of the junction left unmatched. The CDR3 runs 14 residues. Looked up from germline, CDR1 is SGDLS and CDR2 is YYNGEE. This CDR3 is CASSEWTGNTEAFF. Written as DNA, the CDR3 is TGTGCCAGCAGCGAGTGGACAGGGAACACTGAAGCTTTCTTT.

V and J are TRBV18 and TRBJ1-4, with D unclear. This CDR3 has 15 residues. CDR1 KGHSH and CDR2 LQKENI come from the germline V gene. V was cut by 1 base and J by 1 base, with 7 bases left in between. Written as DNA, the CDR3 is TGTGCCAGCTCACCACGGAGCGTAACTAATGAAAAACTGTTTTTT. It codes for CASSPRSVTNEKLFF.

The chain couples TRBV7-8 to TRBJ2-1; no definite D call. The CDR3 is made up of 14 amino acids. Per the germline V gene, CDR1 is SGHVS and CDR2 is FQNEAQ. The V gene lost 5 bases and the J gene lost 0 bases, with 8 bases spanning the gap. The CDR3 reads CASSHRSSYNEQFF. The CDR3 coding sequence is TGTGCCAGCAGCCACAGAAGCTCCTACAATGAGCAGTTCTTC.

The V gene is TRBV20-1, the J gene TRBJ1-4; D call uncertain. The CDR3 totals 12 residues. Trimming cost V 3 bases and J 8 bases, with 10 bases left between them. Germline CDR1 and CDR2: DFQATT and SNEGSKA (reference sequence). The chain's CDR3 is CSASPTLEKLFF. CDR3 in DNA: TGCAGTGCTAGTCCAACACTAGAAAAACTGTTTTTT.